This is a list of T cell receptor beta chains from one sample in a study of cytomegalovirus exposure and HLA in healthy donors. The assay was immunoSEQ multiplex PCR, and TCRdb's table has in-frame clones only and misses some. Of about 140,000 clones in the sample, approximately 80% were seen once. The sequencing sample was made of PBMCs. Receptor source: a man aged 50-59 years in good health and CMV-seronegative. The CDR3 runs from the conserved cysteine through the conserved F or W. D genes are given only for firm matches. Clone size is shown for a subset of rows, as once, few, many or a class of expanded clone.

.	TRBV27	TRBJ2-1	.	TGTGCCAGCACCCGGTCCGAGGAATGGGATGAGCAGTTCTTC	CASTRSEEWDEQFF
.	TRBV14	TRBJ2-3	.	TGTGCCAGCAGCCCCCCCGGTACGCAGTATTTT	CASSPPGTQYF
.	TRBV14	TRBJ2-7	TRBD1	TGTGCCAGCAGCCAAGGGCCGGGAGCGACAGGGGGAAACTCCTACGAGCAGTACTTC	CASSQGPGATGGNSYEQYF
few	TRBV6-1	TRBJ2-7	.	TGTGCCAGCAGTCTCGGCGGCACAGGGCCCTACGAGCAGTACTTC	CASSLGGTGPYEQYF
.	TRBV4-1	TRBJ2-2	.	TGCGCCAGCAGCCCAACTGTCGGGGAGCTGTTTTTT	CASSPTVGELFF
once	TRBV27	TRBJ2-7	.	TGTGCCAGCAGCTACAGGGTATCCTACGAGCAGTACTTC	CASSYRVSYEQYF
.	TRBV30	TRBJ1-2	TRBD1	TGTGCCTGGAGGCTCAGGGGGATGAACTATGGCTACACCTTC	CAWRLRGMNYGYTF
.	TRBV5-4	TRBJ2-3	.	TGTGCCAGCAGCTTGGCAGGGGCAGGTGATACGCAGTATTTT	CASSLAGAGDTQYF
once	TRBV12-5	TRBJ2-3	.	TGTGCTAGTGCATCGACTAGGTTAGATACGCAGTATTTT	CASASTRLDTQYF
once	TRBV9	TRBJ1-3	.	TGTGCCAGCAGCGTCGACACTGGGGGAAACACCATATATTTT	CASSVDTGGNTIYF
.	TRBV7-2	TRBJ2-1	.	TGTGCCAGCAGGCGTCCCGGGAGATCCGGTGAGCAGTTCTTC	CASRRPGRSGEQFF
.	TRBV2	TRBJ1-1	.	TGTGCCAGCAGCCCTGAGATTATGAACACTGAAGCTTTCTTT	CASSPEIMNTEAFF
few	TRBV30	TRBJ1-6	TRBD1	TGTGCCTGGAGCAACTCCCCGACAGGGTGGGGTTCACCCCTCCACTTT	CAWSNSPTGWGSPLHF
.	TRBV5-1	TRBJ2-2	.	TGCGCCAGCAGCTCCAGGGTTGCCCCGAACACCGGGGAGCTGTTTTTT	CASSSRVAPNTGELFF
.	TRBV11-2	TRBJ2-7	TRBD2	TGTGCCAGCAGCTCCCCCAGAGCGGGGGTGGAAGAGCAGTACTTC	CASSSPRAGVEEQYF
.	TRBV6-1	TRBJ1-5	TRBD1	TGTGCCAGCAGTGAAGCGCAGGGGGCTCAGCCCCAGCATTTT	CASSEAQGAQPQHF
.	TRBV30	TRBJ1-1	.	TGTGCCTGGAGTGTAAGGGGCTTTTCTAAAGCTTTCTTT	CAWSVRGFSKAFF
.	TRBV30	TRBJ2-1	.	TGTGCCTGGAGTTCCCGGAGGGTTGGTTCCTACAATGAGCAGTTCTTC	CAWSSRRVGSYNEQFF
.	TRBV7-9	TRBJ2-7	TRBD2	TGTGCCAGCTCCCCCGGGACCGGGAGGTACGAGCAGTACTTC	CASSPGTGRYEQYF
.	TRBV2	TRBJ2-2	.	TGTGCCAGCAGTGGAGAACAGGCTCTCACCGGGGAGCTGTTTTTT	CASSGEQALTGELFF
few	TRBV4-1	TRBJ2-7	TRBD1	TGCGCCAGCAGCTACCAGACAGGGACCTCCTACGAGCAGTACTTC	CASSYQTGTSYEQYF
few	TRBV2	TRBJ1-5	.	TGTGCCAGCAGGTTTTGGGGGGAGCCCCAGCATTTT	CASRFWGEPQHF
.	TRBV11-2	TRBJ1-6	.	TGTGCCAGCAGCTTAATCGGGGACACCTTTAATTCACCCCTCCACTTT	CASSLIGDTFNSPLHF
.	TRBV6-1	TRBJ1-4	TRBD1	TGTGCCAGCAGCACAGGGGGGACGGCTAATGAAAAACTGTTTTTT	CASSTGGTANEKLFF
few	TRBV6-4	TRBJ2-3	TRBD2	TGTGCCAGCAGTGACCCCCACACAGCGGGAGACGAAGATACGCAGTATTTT	CASSDPHTAGDEDTQYF
.	TRBV2	TRBJ2-5	TRBD1	TGTGCCAGCAGTGATTTACGACAGGGGCAAGAGACCCAGTACTTC	CASSDLRQGQETQYF
.	TRBV6-5	TRBJ1-1	.	TGTGCCGCGGGGGCACCGAACACTGAAGCTTTCTTT	CAAGAPNTEAFF
once	TRBV2	TRBJ2-7	TRBD2	TGTGCCAGCAGTGAGGAGACTAGCGGGCTCGAGCAGTACTTC	CASSEETSGLEQYF
.	TRBV7-6	TRBJ1-4	.	TGTGCCAGCAGCCCCAACCCCGGGACAACAACTAATGAAAAACTGTTTTTT	CASSPNPGTTTNEKLFF
.	TRBV28	TRBJ1-4	TRBD1	TGTGCCAGCAGTCCATGGACAGGGCTCGATGAAAAACTGTTTTTT	CASSPWTGLDEKLFF
.	TRBV2	TRBJ2-2	.	TGTGCCAGCAGTGCGGTCGGGGAGCTGTTTTTT	CASSAVGELFF
.	TRBV27	TRBJ1-4	TRBD1	TGTGCCAGCAGTCGGGACAGGGCCTTTGAAAAACTGTTTTTT	CASSRDRAFEKLFF
.	TRBV18	TRBJ2-5	TRBD1	TGTGCCAGCTCACGGGACAGCCAAGAGACCCAGTACTTC	CASSRDSQETQYF
few	TRBV5-1	TRBJ2-5	.	TGCGCCAGCAGCTTACAGGGCGAGACCCAGTACTTC	CASSLQGETQYF
once	TRBV5-1	TRBJ2-2	TRBD1	TGCGCCAGCAGCTTGAAACAGGGGACCACCGGGGAGCTGTTTTTT	CASSLKQGTTGELFF
.	TRBV27	TRBJ2-7	.	TGTGCCAGCAGTTTGCCTTCGAGCGAGCAGTACTTC	CASSLPSSEQYF